The entry below describes one T cell receptor beta chain. This record belongs to a study of blood T cell repertoires in COVID-19. Study at large: Whether acute or convalescent, the COVID-19 samples came from the United States, Italy and Spain. T cells, B-cell-depleted T cells, or PBMCs provided the cDNA or gDNA that served as material.

As handled by the study authors: Counts of nucleated cells, estimated from reference gene primer amplification, were obtained. Assay: immunoSEQ multiplex PCR; the TCRdb copy retains only in-frame clones and omits some. V, J and clone size were drawn from that table, and D and trimming were deduced from the DNA. The sample records 310,000 or so clones, roughly 90% being singletons. V lost 2 bases to trimming and J lost 5 bases; unmatched junction nucleotides: 5. CDR1 is MNHEY, CDR2 SMNVEV, per germline (reference sequence). The CDR3 has 16 residues. Sequenced sample: peripheral blood. The origin of this receptor is a man younger than 35 who had recovered from COVID-19. This chain uses TRBV27 with TRBJ2-3, with 12 bases identical to TRBD2. This CDR3 is CASSLLTSGGGDTQYF. For the CDR3, the DNA is TGTGCCAGCAGTTTACTGACTAGCGGGGGCGGAGATACGCAGTATTTT.